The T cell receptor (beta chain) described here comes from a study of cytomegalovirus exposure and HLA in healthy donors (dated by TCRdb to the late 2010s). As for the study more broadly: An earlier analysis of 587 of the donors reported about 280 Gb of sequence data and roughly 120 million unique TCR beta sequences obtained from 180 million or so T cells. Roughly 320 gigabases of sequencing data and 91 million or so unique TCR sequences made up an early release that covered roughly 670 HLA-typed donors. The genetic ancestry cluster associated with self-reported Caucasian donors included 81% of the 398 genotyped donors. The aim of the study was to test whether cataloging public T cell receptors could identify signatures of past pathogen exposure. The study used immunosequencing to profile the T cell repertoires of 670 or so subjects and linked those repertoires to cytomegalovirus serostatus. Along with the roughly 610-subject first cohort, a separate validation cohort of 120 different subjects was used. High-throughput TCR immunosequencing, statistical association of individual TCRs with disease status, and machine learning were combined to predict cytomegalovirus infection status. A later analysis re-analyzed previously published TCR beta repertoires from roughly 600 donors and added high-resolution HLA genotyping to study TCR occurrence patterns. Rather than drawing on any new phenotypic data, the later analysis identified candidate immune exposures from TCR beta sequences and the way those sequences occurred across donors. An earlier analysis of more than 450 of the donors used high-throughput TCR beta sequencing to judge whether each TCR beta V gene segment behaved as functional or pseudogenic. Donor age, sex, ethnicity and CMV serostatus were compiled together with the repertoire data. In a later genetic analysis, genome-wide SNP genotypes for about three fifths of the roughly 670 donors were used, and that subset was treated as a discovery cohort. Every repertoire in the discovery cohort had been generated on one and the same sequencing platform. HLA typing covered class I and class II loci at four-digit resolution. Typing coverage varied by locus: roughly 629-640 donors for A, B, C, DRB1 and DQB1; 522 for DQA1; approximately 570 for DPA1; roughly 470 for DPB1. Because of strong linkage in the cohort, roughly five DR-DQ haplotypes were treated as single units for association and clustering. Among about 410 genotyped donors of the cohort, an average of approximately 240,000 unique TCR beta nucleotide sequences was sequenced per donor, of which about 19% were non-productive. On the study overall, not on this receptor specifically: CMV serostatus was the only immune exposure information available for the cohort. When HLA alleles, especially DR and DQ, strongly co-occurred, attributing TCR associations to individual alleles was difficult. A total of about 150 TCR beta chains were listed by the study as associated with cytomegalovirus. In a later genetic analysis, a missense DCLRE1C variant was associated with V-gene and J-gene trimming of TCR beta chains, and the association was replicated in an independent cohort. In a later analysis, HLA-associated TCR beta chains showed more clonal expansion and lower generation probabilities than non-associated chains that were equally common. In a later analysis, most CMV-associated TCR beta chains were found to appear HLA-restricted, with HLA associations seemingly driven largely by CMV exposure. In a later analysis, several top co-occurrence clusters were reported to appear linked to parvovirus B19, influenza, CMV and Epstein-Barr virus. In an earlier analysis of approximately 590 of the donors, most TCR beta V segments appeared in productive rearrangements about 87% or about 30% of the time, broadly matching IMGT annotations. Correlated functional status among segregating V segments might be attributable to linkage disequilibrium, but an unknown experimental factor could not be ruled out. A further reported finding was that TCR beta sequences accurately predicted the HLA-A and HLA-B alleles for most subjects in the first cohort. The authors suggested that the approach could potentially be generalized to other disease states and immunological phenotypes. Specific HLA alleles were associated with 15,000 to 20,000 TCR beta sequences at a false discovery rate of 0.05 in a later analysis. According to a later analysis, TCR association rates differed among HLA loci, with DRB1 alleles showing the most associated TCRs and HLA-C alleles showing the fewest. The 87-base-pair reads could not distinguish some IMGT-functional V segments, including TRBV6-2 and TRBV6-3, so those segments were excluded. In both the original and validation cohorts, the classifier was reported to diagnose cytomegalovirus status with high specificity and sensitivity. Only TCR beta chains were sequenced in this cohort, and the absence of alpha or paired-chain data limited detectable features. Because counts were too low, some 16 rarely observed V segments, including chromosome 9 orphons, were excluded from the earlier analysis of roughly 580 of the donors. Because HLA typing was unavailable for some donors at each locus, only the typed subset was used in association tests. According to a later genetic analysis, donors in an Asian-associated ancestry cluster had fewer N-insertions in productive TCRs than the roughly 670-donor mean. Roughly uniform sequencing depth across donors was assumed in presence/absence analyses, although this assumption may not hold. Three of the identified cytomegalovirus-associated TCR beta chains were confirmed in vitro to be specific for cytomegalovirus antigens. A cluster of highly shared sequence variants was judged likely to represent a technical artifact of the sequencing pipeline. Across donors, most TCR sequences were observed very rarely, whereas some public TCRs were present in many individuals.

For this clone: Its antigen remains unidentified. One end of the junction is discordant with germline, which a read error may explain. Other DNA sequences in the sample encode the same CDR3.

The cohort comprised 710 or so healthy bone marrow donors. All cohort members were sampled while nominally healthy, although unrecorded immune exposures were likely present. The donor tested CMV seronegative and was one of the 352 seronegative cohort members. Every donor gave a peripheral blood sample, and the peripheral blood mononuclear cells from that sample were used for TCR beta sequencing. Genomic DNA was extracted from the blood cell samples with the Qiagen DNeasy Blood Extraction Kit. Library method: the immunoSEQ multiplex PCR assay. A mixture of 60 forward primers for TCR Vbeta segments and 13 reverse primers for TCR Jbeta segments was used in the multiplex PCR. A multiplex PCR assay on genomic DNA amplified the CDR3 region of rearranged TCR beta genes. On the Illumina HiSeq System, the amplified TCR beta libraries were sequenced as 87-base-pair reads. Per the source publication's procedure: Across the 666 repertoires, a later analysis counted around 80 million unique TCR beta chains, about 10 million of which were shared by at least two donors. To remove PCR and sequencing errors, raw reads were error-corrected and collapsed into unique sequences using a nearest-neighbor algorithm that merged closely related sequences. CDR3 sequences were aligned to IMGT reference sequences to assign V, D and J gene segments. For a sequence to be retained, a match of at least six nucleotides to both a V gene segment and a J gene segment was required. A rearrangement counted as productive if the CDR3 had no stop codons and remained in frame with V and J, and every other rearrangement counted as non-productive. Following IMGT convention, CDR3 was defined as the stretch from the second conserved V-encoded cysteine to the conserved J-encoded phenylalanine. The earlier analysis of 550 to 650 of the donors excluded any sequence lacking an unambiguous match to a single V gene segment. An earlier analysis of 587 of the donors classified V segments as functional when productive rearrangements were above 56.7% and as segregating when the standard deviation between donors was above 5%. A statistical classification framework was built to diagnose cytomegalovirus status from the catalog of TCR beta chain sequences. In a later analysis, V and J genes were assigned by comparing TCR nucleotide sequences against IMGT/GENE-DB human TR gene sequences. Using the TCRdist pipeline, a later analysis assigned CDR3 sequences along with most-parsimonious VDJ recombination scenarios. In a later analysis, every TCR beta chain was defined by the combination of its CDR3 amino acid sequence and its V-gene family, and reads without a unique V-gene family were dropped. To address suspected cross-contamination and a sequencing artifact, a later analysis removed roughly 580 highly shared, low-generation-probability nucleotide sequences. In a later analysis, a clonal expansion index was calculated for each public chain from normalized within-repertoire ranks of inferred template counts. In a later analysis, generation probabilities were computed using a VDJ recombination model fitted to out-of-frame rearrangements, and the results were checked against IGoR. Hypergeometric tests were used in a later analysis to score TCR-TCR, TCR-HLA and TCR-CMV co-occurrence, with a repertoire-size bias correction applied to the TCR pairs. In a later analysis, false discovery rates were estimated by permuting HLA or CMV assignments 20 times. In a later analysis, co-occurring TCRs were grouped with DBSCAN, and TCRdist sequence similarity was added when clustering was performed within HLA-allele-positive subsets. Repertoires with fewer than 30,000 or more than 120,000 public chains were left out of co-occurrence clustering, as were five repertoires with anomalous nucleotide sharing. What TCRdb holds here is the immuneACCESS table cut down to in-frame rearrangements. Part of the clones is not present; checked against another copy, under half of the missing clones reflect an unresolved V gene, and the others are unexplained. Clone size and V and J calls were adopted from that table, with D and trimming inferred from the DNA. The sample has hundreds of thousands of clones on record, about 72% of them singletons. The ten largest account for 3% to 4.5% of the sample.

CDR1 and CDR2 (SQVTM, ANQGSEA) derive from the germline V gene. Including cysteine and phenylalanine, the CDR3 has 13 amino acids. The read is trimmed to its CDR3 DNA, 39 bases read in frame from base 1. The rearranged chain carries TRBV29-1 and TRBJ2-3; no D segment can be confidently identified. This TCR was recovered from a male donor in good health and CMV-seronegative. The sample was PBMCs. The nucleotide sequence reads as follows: TGCAGTGTTGACGCCAACAACAGAGATACGCAGTATTTT. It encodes CSVDANNRDTQYF.